The 16 T cell receptor beta chains given below trace back to one sample, sequenced in a study of cytomegalovirus exposure and HLA in healthy donors. The primer mix had 60 Vbeta and 13 Jbeta primers. Some clones are missing from TCRdb's copy, which holds only in-frame ones; the method was immunoSEQ multiplex PCR. The sample includes 310,000 or so clones, roughly 89% of them seen just once. Material for sequencing was PBMCs. The receptors come from a woman under 30 in good health and CMV-seronegative.

The chain carries TRBV7-9 and TRBJ1-4, with D hard to call. Trimming removed 5 bases from V and 5 bases from J, with 6 bases in between. The CDR3 sequence is 12 residues long. CDR1 and CDR2 from the germline V gene are SEHNR and FQNEAQ (reference sequence). CDR3 amino acids: CASSLPNEKLFF. Here the CDR3 DNA reads TGTGCCAGCAGCCTTCCGAATGAAAAACTGTTTTTT.

The chain combines TRBV18 with TRBJ1-1, with 7 positions matching TRBD1. Per the germline V gene, CDR1 is KGHSH and CDR2 is LQKENI. The V gene end was trimmed by 0 bases and the J gene end by 2 bases; junction bases not matched to a gene: 6. The CDR3 totals 16 residues. The CDR3 region has the DNA TGTGCCAGCTCACCACCCGGGACAGCTCTAAACACTGAAGCTTTCTTT. It encodes CASSPPGTALNTEAFF.

This chain joins TRBV27 and TRBJ1-1; 9 bases are shared with TRBD1. Unmatched junction bases numbered 9, after V lost 3 bases and J lost 1 base. Germline values: CDR1 MNHEY, CDR2 SMNVEV (reference sequence). This CDR3 region has 17 residues. As DNA, the CDR3 is TGTGCCAGCAGTTTCCACCCTATGGACAGGGGGAACACTGAAGCTTTCTTT. Translated, it gives CASSFHPMDRGNTEAFF.

J is TRBJ2-2 and V is TRBV7-9; D is perhaps TRBD2 (6 bases). CDR3 length: 15 residues. The germline gives CDR1 SEHNR, CDR2 FQNEAQ (reference sequence). The germline V and J ends were trimmed by 0 bases and 4 bases, with 9 bases remaining between them. The CDR3 DNA sequence: TGTGCCAGCAGCTTAGCTGGGGGAGGCACCGGGGAGCTGTTTTTT. Protein: CASSLAGGGTGELFF.

This sequence joins TRBV7-8 and TRBJ2-7, with TRBD1 matching over 10 bases. The CDR3 extends over 16 amino acids. With V trimmed by 5 bases and J by 4 bases, 11 bases remained unmatched. From germline, CDR1 is SGHVS and CDR2 FQNEAQ. CDR3 amino acids: CASSQHPGQGMYEQYF. CDR3 DNA: TGTGCCAGCAGCCAACATCCGGGACAGGGGATGTACGAGCAGTACTTC.

The gene calls are TRBV19 and TRBJ2-3, with 10 nucleotides matching TRBD2. The CDR3 totals 17 residues. The junction had 12 bases not matched to a gene; V was cut back by 2 bases and J by 7 bases. Looked up from germline, CDR1 is LNHDA and CDR2 is SQIVND (reference sequence). CDR3 in DNA: TGTGCCAGTAGTATACTGGCCGGGACTAGCGCCTCGTATACGCAGTATTTT. Its translation: CASSILAGTSASYTQYF.

The genes are TRBV2 and TRBJ1-3, with no clear D. Germline V gene data show CDR1 as SNHLY and CDR2 as FYNNEI. Trimming took off 6 bases at V and 3 bases at J, with 15 bases between the two ends. This CDR3 is built from 15 residues. This CDR3 reads CASRVPSINGNTIYF. CDR3 DNA: TGTGCCAGCAGAGTCCCGAGCATAAATGGAAACACCATATATTTT.

Here the CDR3 DNA reads TGCGCCAGCAGCTTGGTCCAGGGGGCTTACTACGAGCAGTACTTC. Translating it yields CASSLVQGAYYEQYF. The chain joins TRBV5-1 to TRBJ2-7; 8 positions match TRBD1. The germline gives CDR1 SGHRS, CDR2 YFSETQ. The CDR3 spans 15 residues. V lost 0 bases and J lost 3; bases outside the gene matches: 5.

This chain links TRBV6-5 with TRBJ2-5, with D possibly matching TRBD1 (6 bases). Trimming pared 6 bases from V and 4 bases from J, leaving 15 bases between. This CDR3 spans 14 amino acids. Germline CDR1 MNHEY, CDR2 SVGAGI. CDR3 protein: CASREAGGPETQYF. For the CDR3, the DNA is TGTGCCAGCAGAGAGGCTGGGGGCCCAGAGACCCAGTACTTC.

V usage is TRBV2 and J usage is TRBJ2-2; TRBD2 matches 7 bases. With V trimmed by 1 base and J by 6 bases, 8 bases remained unmatched. The CDR3 extends over 16 amino acids. Germline CDR1 SNHLY, CDR2 FYNNEI. CDR3 bases: TGTGCCAGCAGTGAAGAACTAGCGAATCGGGCCGGGGAGCTGTTTTTT. Translated: CASSEELANRAGELFF.

The chain carries TRBV7-2 and TRBJ2-7, with 12 positions matching TRBD2. The CDR3 runs to 17 residues. The germline CDR1 and CDR2 sequences are SGHTA and FQGNSA. The ends lost 2 bases at V and 0 bases at J; junction bases unmatched: 5. The CDR3 is CASSLTSGGYFSYEQYF. CDR3 bases: TGTGCCAGCAGCTTAACTAGCGGGGGGTACTTCTCCTACGAGCAGTACTTC.

In its sample, this clone was seen once. This chain connects TRBV11-2 to TRBJ2-7; 8 nucleotides match TRBD2. Germline values: CDR1 SGHAT, CDR2 FQNNGV. The CDR3 length is 14 residues. The J segment lost 2 bases and the V segment lost 6 bases, leaving 6 bases of the junction unmatched. Here the CDR3 reads CASSFGRGAYEQYF. The CDR3 DNA follows: TGTGCCAGCAGTTTCGGGCGGGGGGCCTACGAGCAGTACTTC.

Here the CDR3 reads CAGSGFFVANYGYTF. CDR3 sequence (DNA): TGTGCCGGATCGGGTTTTTTTGTGGCCAACTATGGCTACACCTTC. V gene TRBV6-6 combines with J gene TRBJ1-2; D unresolved. The CDR3 spans 15 residues. The germline V gene encodes CDR1 MNHNY and CDR2 SVGAGI (reference sequence). V gave up 11 bases and J gave up 2 bases, with 21 bases separating them.

In its sample, this clone was seen once. The V and J genes are TRBV10-3 and TRBJ1-2, with D possibly being TRBD1 (6 bases). CDR3 length equals 14 residues. V gave up 4 bases and J gave up 3 bases, with 12 bases separating them. CDR1 and CDR2 from the germline V gene are ENHRY and SYGVKD. The CDR3 loop is CAISARDTDYGYTF. For the CDR3, the DNA is TGTGCCATCAGTGCCCGGGACACCGACTATGGCTACACCTTC.

The chain recombines TRBV9 with TRBJ2-2; D gene unclear. This CDR3 comprises 14 residues. Trimming pared 4 bases from V and 5 bases from J, leaving 12 bases between. Germline values: CDR1 SGDLS, CDR2 YYNGEE. The CDR3 region has the DNA TGTGCCAGCAGCTCCCAGACCGGGACCGGGGAGCTGTTTTTT. The encoded protein is CASSSQTGTGELFF.

Note on this clone: At one end the junction does not follow the germline gene, possibly because of a read error. This CDR3 is also generated by other DNA sequences in the sample. V and J are TRBV9 and TRBJ1-6, with 8 nucleotides matching TRBD1. The CDR3 contains 16 residues. Germline CDR1 is SGDLS and CDR2 is YYNGEE. CDR3: CASSVTTGAYNSPLHF. CDR3 bases: TGTGCCAGCAGCGTAACGACAGGGGCTTATAATTCCCCCCTCCACTTT.